This T cell receptor (beta chain) was observed in a study of blood T cell repertoires in COVID-19. The ends lost 6 bases at V and 8 bases at J; junction bases unmatched: 9. The CDR3 loop spans 15 amino acids. The V gene's germline CDR1 is SNHLY and CDR2 FYNNEI. Measured with immunoSEQ multiplex PCR; TCRdb has only the in-frame clones, and not every one. The profile shows approximately 250,000 clones, around nine tenths of them singletons. The V call is TRBV2, the J call TRBJ1-4; 10 bases map to TRBD1. The receptor was derived from a man aged 35-49 years with active or convalescent COVID-19. Sequenced: peripheral blood. The CDR3 reads CASRVDRGRNEKLFF. In DNA, the CDR3 is TGTGCCAGCAGGGTCGACAGGGGGCGGAACGAAAAACTGTTTTTT. The full variable domain, with the rest looked up from reference TRBV2 and TRBJ1-4, is EPEVTQTPSHQVTQMGQEVILRCVPISNHLYFYWYRQILGQKVEFLVSFYNNEISEKSEIFDDQFSVERPDGSNFTLKIRSTKLEDSAMYFCASRVDRGRNEKLFFGSGTQLSVL.